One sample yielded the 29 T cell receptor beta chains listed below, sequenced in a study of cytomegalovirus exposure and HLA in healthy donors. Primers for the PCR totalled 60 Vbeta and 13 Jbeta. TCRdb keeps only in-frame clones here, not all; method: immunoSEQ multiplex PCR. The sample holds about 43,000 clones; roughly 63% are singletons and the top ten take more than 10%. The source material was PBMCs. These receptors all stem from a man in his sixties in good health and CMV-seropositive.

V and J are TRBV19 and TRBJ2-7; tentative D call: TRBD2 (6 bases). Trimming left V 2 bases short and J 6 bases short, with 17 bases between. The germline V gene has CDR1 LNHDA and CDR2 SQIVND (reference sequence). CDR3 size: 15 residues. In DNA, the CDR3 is TGTGCCAGTAGTATAAGCGGGTTCCCAGCCCGCGAGCAGTACTTC. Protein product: CASSISGFPAREQYF.

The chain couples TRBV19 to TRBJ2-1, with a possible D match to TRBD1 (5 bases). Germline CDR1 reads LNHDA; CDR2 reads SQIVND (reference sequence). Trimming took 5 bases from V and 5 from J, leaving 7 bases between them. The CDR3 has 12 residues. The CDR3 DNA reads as TGTGCCAGTAGTGCGGACAACAATGAGCAGTTCTTC. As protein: CASSADNNEQFF.

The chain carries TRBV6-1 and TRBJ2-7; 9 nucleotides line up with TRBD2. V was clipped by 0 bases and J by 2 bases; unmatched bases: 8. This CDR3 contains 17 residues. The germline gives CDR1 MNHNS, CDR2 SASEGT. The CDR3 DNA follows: TGTGCCAGCAGTGAAGCCCTAACGGCTAGCGGGACCTACGAGCAGTACTTC. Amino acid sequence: CASSEALTASGTYEQYF.

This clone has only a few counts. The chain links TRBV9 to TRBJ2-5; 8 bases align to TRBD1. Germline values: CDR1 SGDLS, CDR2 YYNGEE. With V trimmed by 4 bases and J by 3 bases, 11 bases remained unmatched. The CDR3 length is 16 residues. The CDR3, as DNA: TGTGCCAGCAGCCAAGGACAGGGTTTCGGCGAAGAGACCCAGTACTTC. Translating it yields CASSQGQGFGEETQYF.

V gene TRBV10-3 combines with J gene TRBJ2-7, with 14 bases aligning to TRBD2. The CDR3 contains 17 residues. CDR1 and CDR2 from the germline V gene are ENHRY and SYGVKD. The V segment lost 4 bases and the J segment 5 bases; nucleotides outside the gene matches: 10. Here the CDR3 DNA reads TGTGCCATCAGTGGAAGACTAGCGGGAGGGCCAGGAAACGAGCAGTACTTC. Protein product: CAISGRLAGGPGNEQYF.

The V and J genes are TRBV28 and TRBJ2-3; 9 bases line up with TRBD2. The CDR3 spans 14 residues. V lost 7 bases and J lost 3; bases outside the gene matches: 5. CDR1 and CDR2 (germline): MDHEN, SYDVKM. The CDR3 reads CASTLAGPTDTQYF. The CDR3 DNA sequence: TGTGCCAGCACCCTAGCGGGACCTACAGATACGCAGTATTTT. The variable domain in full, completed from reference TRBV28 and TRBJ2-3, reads DVKVTQSSRYLVKRTGEKVFLECVQDMDHENMFWYRQDPGLGLRLIYFSYDVKMKEKGDIPEGYSVSREKKERFSLILESASTNQTSMYLCASTLAGPTDTQYFGPGTRLTVL.

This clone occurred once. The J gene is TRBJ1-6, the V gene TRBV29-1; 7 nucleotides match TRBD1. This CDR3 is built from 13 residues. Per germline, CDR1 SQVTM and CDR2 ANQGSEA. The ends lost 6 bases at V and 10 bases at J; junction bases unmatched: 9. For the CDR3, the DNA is TGCAGCGTAGCGGCAGGGGGTGACTCACCCCTCCACTTT. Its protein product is CSVAAGGDSPLHF.

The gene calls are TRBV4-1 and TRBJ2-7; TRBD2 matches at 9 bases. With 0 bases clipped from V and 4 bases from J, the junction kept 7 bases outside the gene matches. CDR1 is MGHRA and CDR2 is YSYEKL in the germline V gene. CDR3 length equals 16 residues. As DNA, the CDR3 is TGCGCCAGCAGCCAAGATAGGCGGGAGGGCCTTTACGAGCAGTACTTC. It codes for CASSQDRREGLYEQYF.

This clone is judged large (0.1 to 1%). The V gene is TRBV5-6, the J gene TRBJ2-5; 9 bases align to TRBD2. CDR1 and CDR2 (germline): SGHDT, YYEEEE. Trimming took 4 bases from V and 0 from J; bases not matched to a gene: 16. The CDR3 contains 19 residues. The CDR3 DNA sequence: TGTGCCAGCAGCGGGTCCAACAGCGGGAGGAATCCGTACCAAGAGACCCAGTACTTC. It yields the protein CASSGSNSGRNPYQETQYF.

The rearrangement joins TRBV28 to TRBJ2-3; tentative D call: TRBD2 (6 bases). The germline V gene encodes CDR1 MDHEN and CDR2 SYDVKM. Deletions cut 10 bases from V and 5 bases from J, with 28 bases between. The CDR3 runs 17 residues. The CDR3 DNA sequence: TGTGCCATCTCACCCCGTATCTGGGCGGGACGGGTAGATACGCAGTATTTT. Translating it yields CAISPRIWAGRVDTQYF.

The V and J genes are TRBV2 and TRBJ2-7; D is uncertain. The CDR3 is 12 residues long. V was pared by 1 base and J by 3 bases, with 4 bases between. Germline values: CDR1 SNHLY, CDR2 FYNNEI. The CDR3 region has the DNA TGTGCCAGCAGTGAAGACATCTACGAGCAGTACTTC. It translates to CASSEDIYEQYF.

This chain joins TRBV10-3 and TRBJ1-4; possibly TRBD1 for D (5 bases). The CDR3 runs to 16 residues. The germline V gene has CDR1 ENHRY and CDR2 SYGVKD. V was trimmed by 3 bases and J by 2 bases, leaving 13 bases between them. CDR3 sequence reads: CAISDLFRATNEKLFF. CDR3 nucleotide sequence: TGTGCCATCAGTGATTTATTCAGGGCTACTAATGAAAAACTGTTTTTT.

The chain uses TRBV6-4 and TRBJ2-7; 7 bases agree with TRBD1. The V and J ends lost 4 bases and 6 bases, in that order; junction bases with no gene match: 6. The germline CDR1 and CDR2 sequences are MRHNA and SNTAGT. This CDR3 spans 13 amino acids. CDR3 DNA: TGTGCCAGCAGTGTTCGACAGGGTGGCGAGCAGTACTTC. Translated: CASSVRQGGEQYF.

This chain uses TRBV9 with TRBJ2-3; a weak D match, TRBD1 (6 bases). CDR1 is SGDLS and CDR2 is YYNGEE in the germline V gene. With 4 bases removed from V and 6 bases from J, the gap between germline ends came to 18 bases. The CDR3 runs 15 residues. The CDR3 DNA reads TGTGCCAGCAGCTCAACGGGCCAGGGGACGGATACGCAGTATTTT. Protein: CASSSTGQGTDTQYF.

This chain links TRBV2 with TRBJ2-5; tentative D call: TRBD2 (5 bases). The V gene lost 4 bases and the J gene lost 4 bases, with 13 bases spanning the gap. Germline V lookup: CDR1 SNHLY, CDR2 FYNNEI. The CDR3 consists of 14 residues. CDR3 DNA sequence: TGTGCCAGCAGTGGTACGGGGTGGGCAGAGACCCAGTACTTC. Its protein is CASSGTGWAETQYF. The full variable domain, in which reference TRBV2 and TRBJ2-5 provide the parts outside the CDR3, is EPEVTQTPSHQVTQMGQEVILRCVPISNHLYFYWYRQILGQKVEFLVSFYNNEISEKSEIFDDQFSVERPDGSNFTLKIRSTKLEDSAMYFCASSGTGWAETQYFGPGTRLLVL.

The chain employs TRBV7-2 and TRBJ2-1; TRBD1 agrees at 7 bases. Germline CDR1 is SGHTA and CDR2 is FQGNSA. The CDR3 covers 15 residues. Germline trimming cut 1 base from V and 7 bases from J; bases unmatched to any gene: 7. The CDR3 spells CASSLGETGNNEQFF. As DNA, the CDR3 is TGTGCCAGCAGCTTAGGAGAGACAGGGAATAATGAGCAGTTCTTC. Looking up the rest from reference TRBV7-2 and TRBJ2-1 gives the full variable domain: GAGVSQSPSNKVTEKGKDVELRCDPISGHTALYWYRQSLGQGLEFLIYFQGNSAPDKSGLPSDRFSAERTGGSVSTLTIQRTQQEDSAVYLCASSLGETGNNEQFFGPGTRLTVL.

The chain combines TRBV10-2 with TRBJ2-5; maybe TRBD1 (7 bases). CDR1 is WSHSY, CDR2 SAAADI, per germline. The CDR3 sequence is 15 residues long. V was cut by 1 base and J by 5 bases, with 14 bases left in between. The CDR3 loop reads CASSELTRGRETQYF. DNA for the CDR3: TGCGCCAGCAGTGAGTTGACCAGGGGGAGGGAGACCCAGTACTTC.

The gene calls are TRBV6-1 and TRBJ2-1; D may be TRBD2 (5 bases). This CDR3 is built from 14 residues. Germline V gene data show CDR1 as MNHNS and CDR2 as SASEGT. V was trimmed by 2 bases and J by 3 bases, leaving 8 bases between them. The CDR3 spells CASSESGDYNEQFF. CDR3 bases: TGTGCCAGCAGTGAAAGCGGAGACTACAATGAGCAGTTCTTC.

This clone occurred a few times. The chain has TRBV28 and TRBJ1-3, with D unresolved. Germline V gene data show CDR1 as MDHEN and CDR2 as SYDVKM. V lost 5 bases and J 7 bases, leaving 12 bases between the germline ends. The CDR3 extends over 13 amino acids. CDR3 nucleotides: TGTGCCAGCAGTCCGGAGATCTTCAACACCATATATTTT. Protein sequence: CASSPEIFNTIYF.

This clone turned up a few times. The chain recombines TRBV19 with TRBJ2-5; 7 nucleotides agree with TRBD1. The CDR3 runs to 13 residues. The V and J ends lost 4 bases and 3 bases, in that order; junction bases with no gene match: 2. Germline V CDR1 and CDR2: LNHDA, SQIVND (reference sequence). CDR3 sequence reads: CASSSQGEETQYF. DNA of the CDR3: TGTGCCAGTAGTAGCCAGGGGGAAGAGACCCAGTACTTC.

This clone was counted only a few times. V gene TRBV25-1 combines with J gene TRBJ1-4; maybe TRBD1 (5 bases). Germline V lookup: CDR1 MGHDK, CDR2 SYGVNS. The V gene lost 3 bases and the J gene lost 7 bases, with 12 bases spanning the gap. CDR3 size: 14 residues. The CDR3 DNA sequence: TGTGCCAGCAGTGAGGGGGGTTGGCGTGAAAAACTGTTTTTT. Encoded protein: CASSEGGWREKLFF.

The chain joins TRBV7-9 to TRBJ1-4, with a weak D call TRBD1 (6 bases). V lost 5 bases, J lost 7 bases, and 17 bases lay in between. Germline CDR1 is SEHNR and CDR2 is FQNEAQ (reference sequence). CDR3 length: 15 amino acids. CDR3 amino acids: CASSRSTGRFEKLFF. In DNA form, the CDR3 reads TGTGCCAGCAGCCGTTCTACAGGGAGATTTGAAAAACTGTTTTTT.

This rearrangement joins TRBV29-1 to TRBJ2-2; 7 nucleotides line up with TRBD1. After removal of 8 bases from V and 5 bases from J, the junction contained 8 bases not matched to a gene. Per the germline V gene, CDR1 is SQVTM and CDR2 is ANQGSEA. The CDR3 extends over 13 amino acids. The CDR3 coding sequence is TGCAGCACCAGACAGGGTGGGACCGGGGAGCTGTTTTTT. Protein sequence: CSTRQGGTGELFF.

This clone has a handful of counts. The CDR3 DNA follows: TGTGCCAGCAGCTTAGTTGACTACGCAGATACGCAGTATTTT. Amino acids: CASSLVDYADTQYF. The J gene is TRBJ2-3, the V gene TRBV11-2; possibly TRBD2 for D (5 bases). Looked up from germline, CDR1 is SGHAT and CDR2 is FQNNGV. CDR3 size: 14 residues. Between the trimmed V and J ends, which lost 1 base and 4 bases, there was a span of 9 bases.

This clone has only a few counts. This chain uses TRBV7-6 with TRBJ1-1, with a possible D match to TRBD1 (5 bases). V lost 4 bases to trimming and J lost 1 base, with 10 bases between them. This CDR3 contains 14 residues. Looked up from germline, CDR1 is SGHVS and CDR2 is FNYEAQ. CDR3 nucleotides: TGTGCCAGCAGCTCTCCCACAGGGAACACTGAAGCTTTCTTT. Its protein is CASSSPTGNTEAFF.

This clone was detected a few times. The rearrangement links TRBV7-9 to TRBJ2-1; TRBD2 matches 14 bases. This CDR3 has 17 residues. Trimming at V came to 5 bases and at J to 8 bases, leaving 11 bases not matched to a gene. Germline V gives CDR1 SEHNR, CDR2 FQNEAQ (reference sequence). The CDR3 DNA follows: TGTGCCAGCAGCCTCTATATGACTAGCGGGAGGGCAGATGAGCAGTTCTTC. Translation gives CASSLYMTSGRADEQFF.

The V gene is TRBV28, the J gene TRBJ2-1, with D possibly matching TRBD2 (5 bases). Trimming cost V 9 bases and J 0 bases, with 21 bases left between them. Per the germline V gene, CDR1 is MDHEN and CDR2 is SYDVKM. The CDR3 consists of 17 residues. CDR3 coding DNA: TGTGCCAGTTCCCTCGGACTTCTGTCAAGCTCCTACAATGAGCAGTTCTTC. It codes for CASSLGLLSSSYNEQFF.

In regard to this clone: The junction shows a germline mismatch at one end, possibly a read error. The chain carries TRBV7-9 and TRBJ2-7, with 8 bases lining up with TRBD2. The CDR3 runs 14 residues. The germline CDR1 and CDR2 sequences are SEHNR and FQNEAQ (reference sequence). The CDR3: CASSFEPPAGAPIF. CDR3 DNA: TGTGCCAGCAGCTTTGAGCCACCAGCGGGAGCCCCTATCTTC.

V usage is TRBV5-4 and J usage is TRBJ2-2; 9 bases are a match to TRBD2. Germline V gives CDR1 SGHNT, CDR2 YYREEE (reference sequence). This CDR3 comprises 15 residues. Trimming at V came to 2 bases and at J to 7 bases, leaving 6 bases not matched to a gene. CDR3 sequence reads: CASSLPGLAVGELFF. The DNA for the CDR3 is TGTGCCAGCAGCTTACCGGGACTAGCTGTCGGGGAGCTGTTTTTT.